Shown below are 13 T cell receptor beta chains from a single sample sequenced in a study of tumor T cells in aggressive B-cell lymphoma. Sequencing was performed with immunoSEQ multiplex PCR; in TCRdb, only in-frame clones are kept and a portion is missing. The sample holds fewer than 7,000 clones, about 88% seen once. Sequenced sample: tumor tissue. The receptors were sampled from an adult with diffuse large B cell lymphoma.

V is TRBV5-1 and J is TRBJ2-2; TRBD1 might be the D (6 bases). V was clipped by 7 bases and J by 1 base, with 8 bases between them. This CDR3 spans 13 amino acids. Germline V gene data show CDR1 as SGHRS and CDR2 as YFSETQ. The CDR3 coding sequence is TGCGCCAGCTTGACAGGGAACACCGGGGAGCTGTTTTTT. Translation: CASLTGNTGELFF.

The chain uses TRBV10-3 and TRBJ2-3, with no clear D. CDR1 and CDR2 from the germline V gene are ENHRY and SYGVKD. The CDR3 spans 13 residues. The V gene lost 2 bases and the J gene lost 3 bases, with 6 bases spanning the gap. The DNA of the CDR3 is TGTGCCATCAGTGAGGCAGTTACAGATACGCAGTATTTT. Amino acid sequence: CAISEAVTDTQYF.

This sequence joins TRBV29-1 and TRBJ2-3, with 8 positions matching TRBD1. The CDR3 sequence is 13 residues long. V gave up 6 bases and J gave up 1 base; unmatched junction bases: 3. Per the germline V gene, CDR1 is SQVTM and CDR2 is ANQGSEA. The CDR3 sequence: CSVGQGGTDTQYF. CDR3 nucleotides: TGCAGCGTCGGACAGGGTGGCACAGATACGCAGTATTTT.

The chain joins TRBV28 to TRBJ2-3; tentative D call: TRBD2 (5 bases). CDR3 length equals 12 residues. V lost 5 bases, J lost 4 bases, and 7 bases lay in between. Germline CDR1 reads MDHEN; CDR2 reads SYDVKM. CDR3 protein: CASSILADTQYF. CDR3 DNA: TGTGCCAGCAGTATACTAGCAGATACGCAGTATTTT.

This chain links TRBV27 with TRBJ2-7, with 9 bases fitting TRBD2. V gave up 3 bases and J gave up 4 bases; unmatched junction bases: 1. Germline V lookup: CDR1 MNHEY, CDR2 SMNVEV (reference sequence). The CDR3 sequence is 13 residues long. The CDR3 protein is CASSLREGYEQYF. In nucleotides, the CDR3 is TGTGCCAGCAGTTTGCGGGAGGGGTACGAGCAGTACTTC.

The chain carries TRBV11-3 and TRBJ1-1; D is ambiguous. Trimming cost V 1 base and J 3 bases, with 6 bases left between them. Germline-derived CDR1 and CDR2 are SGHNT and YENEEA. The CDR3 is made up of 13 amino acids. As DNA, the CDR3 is TGTGCCAGCAGCTTAGTCCTGTACACTGAAGCTTTCTTT. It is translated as CASSLVLYTEAFF.

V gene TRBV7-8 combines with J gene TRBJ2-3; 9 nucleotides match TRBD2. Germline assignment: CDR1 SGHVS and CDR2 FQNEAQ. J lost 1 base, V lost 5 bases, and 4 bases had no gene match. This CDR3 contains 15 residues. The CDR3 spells CASSDWTSGTDTQYF. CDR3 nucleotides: TGTGCCAGCAGCGATTGGACTAGCGGCACAGATACGCAGTATTTT.

This chain's CDR3 is CASSLGLGEDTQYF. Here the CDR3 DNA reads TGTGCCAGCAGCTTAGGCCTCGGGGAGGATACGCAGTATTTT. The gene calls are TRBV7-2 and TRBJ2-3; tentatively, D is TRBD2 (5 bases). Germline assignment: CDR1 SGHTA and CDR2 FQGNSA. V lost 1 base and J 6 bases, leaving 11 bases between the germline ends. The CDR3 runs to 14 residues.

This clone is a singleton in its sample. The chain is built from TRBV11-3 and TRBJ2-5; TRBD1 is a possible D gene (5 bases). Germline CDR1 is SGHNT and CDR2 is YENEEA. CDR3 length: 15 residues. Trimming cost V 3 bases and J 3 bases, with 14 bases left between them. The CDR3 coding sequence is TGTGCCAGCAGCTTGGGGCTGGGGCGCAAAGAGACCCAGTACTTC. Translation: CASSLGLGRKETQYF.

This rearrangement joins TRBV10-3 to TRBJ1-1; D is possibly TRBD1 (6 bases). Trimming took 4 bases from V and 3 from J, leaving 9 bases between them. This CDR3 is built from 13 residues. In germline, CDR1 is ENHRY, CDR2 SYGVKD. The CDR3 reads CAISGTVHTEAFF. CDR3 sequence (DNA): TGTGCCATCAGTGGGACAGTCCACACTGAAGCTTTCTTT.

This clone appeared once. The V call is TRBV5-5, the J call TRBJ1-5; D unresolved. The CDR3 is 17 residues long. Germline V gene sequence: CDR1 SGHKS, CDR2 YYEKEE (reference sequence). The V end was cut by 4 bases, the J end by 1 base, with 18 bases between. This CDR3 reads CASSPAAGVGSNQPQHF. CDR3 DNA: TGTGCCAGCAGCCCTGCAGCCGGGGTGGGGAGCAATCAGCCCCAGCATTTT.

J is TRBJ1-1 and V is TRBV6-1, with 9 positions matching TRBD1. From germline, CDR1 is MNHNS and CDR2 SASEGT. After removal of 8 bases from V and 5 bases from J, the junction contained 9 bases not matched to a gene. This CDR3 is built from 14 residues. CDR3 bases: TGTGCCAGCCGAATAAAGACAGGGGGAACTGAAGCTTTCTTT. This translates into CASRIKTGGTEAFF.

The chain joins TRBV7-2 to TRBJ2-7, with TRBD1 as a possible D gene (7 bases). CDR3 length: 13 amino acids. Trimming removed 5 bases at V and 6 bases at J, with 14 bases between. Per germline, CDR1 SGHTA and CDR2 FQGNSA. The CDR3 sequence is CASSPGQEGEQYF. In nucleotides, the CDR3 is TGTGCCAGCAGCCCCGGACAGGAGGGCGAGCAGTACTTC. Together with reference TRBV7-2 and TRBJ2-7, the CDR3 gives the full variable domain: GAGVSQSPSNKVTEKGKDVELRCDPISGHTALYWYRQSLGQGLEFLIYFQGNSAPDKSGLPSDRFSAERTGGSVSTLTIQRTQQEDSAVYLCASSPGQEGEQYFGPGTRLTVT.